The T cell receptor (beta chain) under discussion was sequenced for a study of PD-L1 blockade in urothelial cancer. The overall study: Administration of atezolizumab to patients began around 2014, at 1,200 mg intravenously every 3 weeks.

The V and J ends lost 4 bases and 5 bases, in that order; junction bases with no gene match: 4. The CDR3 spans 13 residues. Per germline, CDR1 MNHEY and CDR2 SVGAGI. Sequencing used immunoSEQ multiplex PCR; TCRdb keeps in-frame clones, though not all of them. The repertoire holds about 91,000 clones, around 78% seen once, with approximately 8.4% in the top ten. The sample's time point: peripheral blood 6 weeks after treatment start. The receptor was isolated from a man in his 70s with urothelial cancer. The input for sequencing was PBMCs, taken around atezolizumab (anti-PD-L1) treatment. The chain uses TRBV6-5 and TRBJ2-5; 7 bases line up with TRBD1. CDR3 in amino acids: CASSSDRVETQYF. The CDR3 DNA sequence: TGTGCCAGCAGTTCAGACAGGGTGGAGACCCAGTACTTC.